The sequence of this TCR beta chain was determined in a study of control samples from healthy donors and cancer patients. Sequenced by immunoSEQ multiplex PCR; TCRdb stores in-frame clones only, minus some. The table records about 140,000 clones, 89% of them present only once. V gave up 2 bases and J gave up 5 bases, with 15 bases separating them. The CDR3 spans 15 residues. Looked up from germline, CDR1 is SGHTA and CDR2 is FQGNSA. This clone appeared a single time. Sequencing was carried out using blood. The chain has TRBV7-2 and TRBJ1-2; tentative D call: TRBD1 (5 bases). The clonotype originates from a man younger than 45 in good health. The CDR3 DNA is TGTGCCAGCAGCTTATCGCGGGGGAGTCCGTATGGCTACACCTTC. Translated, it gives CASSLSRGSPYGYTF.